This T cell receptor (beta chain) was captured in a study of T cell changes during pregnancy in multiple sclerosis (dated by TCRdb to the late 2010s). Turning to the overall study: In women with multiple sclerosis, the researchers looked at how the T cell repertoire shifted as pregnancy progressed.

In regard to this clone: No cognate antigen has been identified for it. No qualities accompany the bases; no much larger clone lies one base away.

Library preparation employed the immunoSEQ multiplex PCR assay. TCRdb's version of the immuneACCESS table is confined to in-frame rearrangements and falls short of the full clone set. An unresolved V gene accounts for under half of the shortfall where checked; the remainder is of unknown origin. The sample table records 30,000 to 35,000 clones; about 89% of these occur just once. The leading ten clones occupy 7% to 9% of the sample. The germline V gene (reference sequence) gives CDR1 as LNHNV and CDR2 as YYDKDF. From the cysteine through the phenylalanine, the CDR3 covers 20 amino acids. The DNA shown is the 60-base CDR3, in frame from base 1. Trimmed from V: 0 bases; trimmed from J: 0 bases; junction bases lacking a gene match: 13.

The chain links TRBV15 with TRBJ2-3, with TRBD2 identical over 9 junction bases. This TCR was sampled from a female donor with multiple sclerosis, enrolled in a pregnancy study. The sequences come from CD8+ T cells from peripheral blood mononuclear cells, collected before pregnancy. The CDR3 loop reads CATSRDPRTSVHLSTDTQYF. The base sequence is TGTGCCACCAGCAGAGATCCCCGGACTAGCGTACACTTGAGCACAGATACGCAGTATTTT.